The 8 T cell receptor beta chains below come from one sample, sequenced in a study of shared clonotypes between healthy human individuals. Sequencing was performed with immunoSEQ multiplex PCR; in TCRdb, only in-frame clones are kept and a portion is missing. The sample lists around 990,000 clones, around three quarters seen once, with 0.89% in the top ten. The sample was memory CD4+ T cells from PBMCs. As to subset: CD45RA-negative fraction. These TCRs come from a man aged 18 to 29 in good health. Some clones in this sample may be carry-over from other donors' samples.

This clone was picked up a small number of times. V usage is TRBV9 and J usage is TRBJ2-1; the D call may be TRBD1 or TRBD2 (6 bases each). V lost 4 bases and J 10 bases, leaving 24 bases between the germline ends. Germline values: CDR1 SGDLS, CDR2 YYNGEE. The CDR3 is 16 amino acids. The CDR3 DNA sequence: TGTGCCAGCAGCTCCAACCCCGGGGGCCTGACGCTCGAGCAGTTCTTC. This codes for CASSSNPGGLTLEQFF.

The chain is built from TRBV9 and TRBJ2-7; the match to TRBD2 covers 11 bases. Germline CDR1 reads SGDLS; CDR2 reads YYNGEE. The CDR3 covers 17 residues. Trimming cost V 3 bases and J 7 bases; bases outside gene matches: 15. For the CDR3, the DNA is TGTGCCAGCAGCGAAGGAATAGCGGGAGGGCCTCGTAATGAGCAGTACTTC. Encoded protein: CASSEGIAGGPRNEQYF.

This clone was recorded once. This rearrangement joins TRBV29-1 to TRBJ2-1; the D is unclear. The CDR3 length is 16 residues. Germline values: CDR1 SQVTM, CDR2 ANQGSEA. Trimming cost V 1 base and J 5 bases, with 18 bases left between them. The CDR3 region is CSVEVRPRSLNNEQFF. CDR3 in DNA: TGCAGCGTTGAAGTCCGACCTCGATCCCTTAACAATGAGCAGTTCTTC.

The V call is TRBV7-6, the J call TRBJ1-3, with TRBD1 identical over 7 bases. Unmatched junction bases numbered 10, after V lost 5 bases and J lost 3 bases. Germline V gene sequence: CDR1 SGHVS, CDR2 FNYEAQ. This CDR3 spans 16 amino acids. This CDR3 reads CASSLRTGASGNTIYF. The DNA for the CDR3 is TGTGCCAGCAGCCTACGCACAGGGGCGAGTGGAAACACCATATATTTT.

The gene calls are TRBV28 and TRBJ1-5; 9 nucleotides line up with TRBD1. The V gene end was trimmed by 4 bases and the J gene end by 9 bases; junction bases not matched to a gene: 10. Germline V gene data show CDR1 as MDHEN and CDR2 as SYDVKM. The CDR3 loop spans 15 amino acids. CDR3 sequence (DNA): TGTGCCAGCAGTTCTTCCGGGACAGGGCTCGGGCCCCAGCATTTT. Translated: CASSSSGTGLGPQHF.

The rearrangement uses TRBV29-1 and TRBJ1-4; D unclear. Deletions cut 6 bases from V and 3 bases from J, with 8 bases between. Germline V gene data show CDR1 as SQVTM and CDR2 as ANQGSEA. The CDR3 length is 12 residues. CDR3 sequence: CSVGSANEKLFF. The CDR3 DNA reads TGCAGCGTCGGGTCCGCTAATGAAAAACTGTTTTTT.

The J gene is TRBJ1-1, the V gene TRBV25-1; 9 bases are a match to TRBD1. Unmatched junction bases numbered 16, after V lost 8 bases and J lost 0 bases. Germline V lookup: CDR1 MGHDK, CDR2 SYGVNS. This CDR3 contains 18 residues. CDR3 in DNA: TGTGCCAGCGCCACCGGGACAGGGATAAACCCGGTGAACACTGAAGCTTTCTTT. As protein: CASATGTGINPVNTEAFF.

This chain uses TRBV11-2 with TRBJ2-2; 10 bases fit TRBD1. V shed 5 bases, J shed 5 bases, and the junction held 5 bases outside the gene matches. This CDR3 has 15 residues. CDR1 and CDR2 (germline): SGHAT, FQNNGV. DNA of the CDR3: TGTGCCAGCAGCCCTCGGACAGGGGGAACCGGGGAGCTGTTTTTT. Amino acids: CASSPRTGGTGELFF. Variable domain in full (rest from reference TRBV11-2 and TRBJ2-2): EAGVAQSPRYKIIEKRQSVAFWCNPISGHATLYWYQQILGQGPKLLIQFQNNGVVDDSQLPKDRFSAERLKGVDSTLKIQPAKLEDSAVYLCASSPRTGGTGELFFGEGSRLTVL.